This TCR beta chain is drawn from a study of blood T cell repertoires in COVID-19 (TCRdb year 2020). Notes on the research overall: The collaborator samples originated in the United States, Italy and Spain and spanned the acute and convalescent phases of COVID-19. Subjects who had been exposed to COVID-19, were actively infected with it, or had recovered from it provided the deeply sampled blood TCRbeta repertoires that made up the dataset. Sample metadata almost always included a de-identified subject ID, COVID-19 status, age in years and sex. Samples came from the ongoing ImmuneRACE study (first 160 participants) plus 1,254 subjects from 6 global collaborators. The material from the prospective study consisted of cDNA or gDNA derived from T cells, B-cell-depleted T cells, or PBMCs. The repertoires were made available in a free public database intended to serve as a resource for research on the immune response to SARS-CoV-2. HLA class I and class II types, where available, came from metadata supplied by the sample provider rather than from assay-based typing.

Concerning this clone itself: The specificity of this receptor is unknown. There are no base qualities to consult, and no much larger clone falls within one base.

From a lookup of the germline V gene (reference sequence), CDR1 and CDR2 are LGHDT and YNNKEL. The CDR3 runs 16 residues from the cysteine to the phenylalanine. The read is trimmed to its CDR3 DNA, 48 bases read in frame from base 1. After removal of 2 bases from V and 1 base from J, the junction retains 3 bases not matched to a gene. One collaborating source in Seattle enrolled patients while the patients were actively infected and followed the patients over time throughout the course of disease. Collaborating institutions collected whole blood in K2EDTA tubes following their own protocols. For TCRbeta analysis, collaborators shipped samples as frozen whole blood, isolated PBMCs, or DNA extracted from either of those sample types. The research as a whole found: The quantity of clinical and demographic metadata differed by source and by participant and was supplied without curation.

The immunoSEQ Assay, a bias-controlled multiplex PCR, was used to amplify TCRbeta CDR3 regions from genomic DNA. From the authors' description of their analysis: The number of nucleated cells in each sample was estimated by amplification of reference gene primers within the assay. To quantify the absolute abundance of each unique TCRbeta CDR3 rearrangement, sequence reads were collapsed and filtered. For each sample, productive Simpson clonality was calculated as the square root of Simpson's diversity index over productive rearrangements. The table was pulled from immuneACCESS by TCRdb, which kept in-frame rearrangements only. Such tables lose some clones; where checked, under half of the loss comes from unresolved V genes, and the rest has no known cause. That table supplies the V and J calls and clone size; D and trimming were determined from the DNA. The sample table shows 300,000 to 350,000 clones, and about nine tenths are seen once. Of the sample, 6% to 8.5% falls within the top ten clones.

This sequence originates from a woman aged 70-85 years with COVID-19, enrolled during active disease. The material sequenced was peripheral blood. The chain joins TRBV3-1 (or the pseudogene TRBV3-2) to TRBJ2-2; TRBD2 aligns with 8 central bases. Read as DNA, the sequence is TGTGCCAGCAGCCAATTCGCGGGGGGGAACACCGGGGAGCTGTTTTTT. Translation gives CASSQFAGGNTGELFF.